Presented here are 22 T cell receptor beta chains from one specimen sequenced in a study of CD8 T cell repertoires and HIV-1 epitope variants. Sequenced by immunoSEQ multiplex PCR; TCRdb stores in-frame clones only, minus some. Of tens of thousands of clones in the sample, 60% to 80% were seen once. The sample taken for sequencing was uncultured baseline CD8+ T cells from peripheral blood mononuclear cells (PBMCs). These receptors were obtained from a male donor with HIV.

V is TRBV5-1 and J is TRBJ2-2; 8 nucleotides agree with TRBD1. V lost 3 bases to trimming and J lost 5 bases; unmatched junction nucleotides: 6. The CDR3 contains 15 residues. Germline V CDR1 and CDR2: SGHRS, YFSETQ. CDR3 coding DNA: TGCGCCAGCAGCTCGACAGGGGCCGGAACCGGGGAGCTGTTTTTT. Its protein product is CASSSTGAGTGELFF.

The rearrangement links TRBV15 to TRBJ1-4, with D perhaps matching TRBD1 (6 bases). V shed 5 bases and J shed 3 bases, with 13 bases lying between them. Germline CDR1 and CDR2: LNHNV and YYDKDF (reference sequence). The CDR3 contains 15 residues. CDR3 protein: CATSFRQDPNEKLFF. Here the CDR3 DNA reads TGTGCCACCAGCTTTCGACAGGACCCTAATGAAAAACTGTTTTTT.

V gene TRBV6-5 combines with J gene TRBJ1-4, with D maybe TRBD1 (6 bases). Trimming left V 0 bases short and J 12 bases short, with 11 bases between. Germline-derived CDR1 and CDR2 are MNHEY and SVGAGI. The CDR3 sequence is 13 residues long. The CDR3 bases are TGTGCCAGCAGTTACTCTCGGGGGCAGGAACTGTTTTTT. This gives the protein CASSYSRGQELFF.

A word on this clone: A junction boundary mismatches the germline segment, possibly from a read error. The chain employs TRBV19 and TRBJ1-5; D ambiguous. CDR3 length equals 15 residues. Germline V lookup: CDR1 LNHDA, CDR2 SQIVND (reference sequence). The CDR3 bases are TGTGCCAGTAGTATTCGGTCAGGTAGCGATCAGCCCCAGCATTTT. Protein: CASSIRSGSDQPQHF. Full variable domain (missing parts from reference TRBV19 and TRBJ1-5): DGGITQSPKYLFRKEGQNVTLSCEQNLNHDAMYWYRQDPGQGLRLIYYSQIVNDFQKGDIAEGYSVSREKKESFPLTVTSAQKNPTAFYLCASSIRSGSDQPQHFGDGTRLSIL.

This chain uses TRBV7-2 with TRBJ2-5; maybe TRBD2 (7 bases). V was pared by 0 bases and J by 7 bases, with 36 bases between. Per the germline V gene, CDR1 is SGHTA and CDR2 is FQGNSA. The CDR3 covers 22 residues. The CDR3 nucleotides are TGTGCCAGCAGCTTAGCGGGACTAAGAGGGGGACTATCAAACCCCGGGGGTGGGACCCAGTACTTC. Protein sequence: CASSLAGLRGGLSNPGGGTQYF.

V is TRBV19 and J is TRBJ1-1; D is ambiguous. This CDR3 is built from 14 residues. CDR1 and CDR2 (germline): LNHDA, SQIVND (reference sequence). The V end lost 3 bases, the J end lost 0 bases, and 8 bases lay between the germline ends. This chain's CDR3 is CASSIKALNTEAFF. The CDR3 DNA sequence: TGTGCCAGTAGTATTAAGGCATTGAACACTGAAGCTTTCTTT.

The chain joins TRBV11-2 to TRBJ1-1; 8 bases align to TRBD1. CDR3 length equals 14 residues. V was pared by 1 base and J by 7 bases, with 5 bases of the junction left unmatched. Germline lookup yields CDR1 SGHAT and CDR2 FQNNGV. The CDR3 spells CASSLGQGKFEAFF. The CDR3 DNA reads as TGTGCCAGCAGCTTAGGACAGGGGAAATTTGAAGCTTTCTTT.

This clone was observed a handful of times. The chain is built from TRBV7-9 and TRBJ2-1; D is possibly TRBD1 (6 bases). Germline assignment: CDR1 SEHNR and CDR2 FQNEAQ (reference sequence). The CDR3 is 14 residues long. Trimming left V 8 bases short and J 6 bases short, with 17 bases between. CDR3 DNA sequence: TGTGCCAGCGGCGGGCAGGGGAAGGGCAATGAGCAGTTCTTC. Its protein product is CASGGQGKGNEQFF.

This clone was counted once. The V and J genes are TRBV7-9 and TRBJ1-1, with D hard to call. Germline V gene lookup returns CDR1 SEHNR and CDR2 FQNEAQ (reference sequence). V was shortened by 5 bases and J by 7 bases, with 20 bases between the two germline ends. The length of the CDR3 is 15 residues. This chain's CDR3 is CASSPQSIRLGEAFF. The CDR3 nucleotides read TGTGCCAGCAGCCCCCAGAGTATCAGACTAGGTGAAGCTTTCTTT.

The chain recombines TRBV5-1 with TRBJ1-4; D ambiguous. Germline CDR1 is SGHRS and CDR2 is YFSETQ. V gave up 0 bases and J gave up 2 bases, with 2 bases separating them. This CDR3 spans 13 amino acids. CDR3 sequence: CASSLDTNEKLFF. CDR3 DNA: TGCGCCAGCAGCTTGGACACTAATGAAAAACTGTTTTTT.

The CDR3 protein is CASSRQGSYEQYF. The CDR3 region has the DNA TGTGCCAGCAGCCGACAGGGCTCCTACGAGCAGTACTTC. The chain uses TRBV5-4 and TRBJ2-7; 7 nucleotides agree with TRBD1. This CDR3 comprises 13 residues. The ends lost 4 bases at V and 0 bases at J; junction bases unmatched: 1. Germline CDR1 and CDR2: SGHNT and YYREEE (reference sequence).

V usage is TRBV7-2 and J usage is TRBJ1-2; 9 nucleotides line up with TRBD1. V lost 4 bases to trimming and J lost 5 bases; unmatched junction nucleotides: 8. The CDR3 contains 15 residues. Germline loops: CDR1 SGHTA, CDR2 FQGNSA. The CDR3 region has the DNA TGTGCCAGCAGCTCCGGGACAGGGATACTATATGGCTACACCTTC. This translates into CASSSGTGILYGYTF.

The chain employs TRBV28 and TRBJ2-1; 11 bases fit TRBD2. This CDR3 spans 18 amino acids. Per the germline V gene, CDR1 is MDHEN and CDR2 is SYDVKM. The junction had 18 bases not matched to a gene; V was cut back by 2 bases and J by 12 bases. The CDR3 loop is CASSLVEDPSGRPGRQFF. In nucleotides, the CDR3 is TGTGCCAGCAGTTTAGTCGAAGATCCTAGCGGGAGGCCTGGGCGGCAGTTCTTC. The full variable domain, its missing parts supplied by reference TRBV28 and TRBJ2-1, is DVKVTQSSRYLVKRTGEKVFLECVQDMDHENMFWYRQDPGLGLRLIYFSYDVKMKEKGDIPEGYSVSREKKERFSLILESASTNQTSMYLCASSLVEDPSGRPGRQFFGPGTRLTVL.

The chain joins TRBV4-2 to TRBJ2-7, with 8 bases aligning to TRBD2. The CDR3 loop spans 16 amino acids. V lost 0 bases and J lost 1; bases outside the gene matches: 5. Germline CDR1 reads LGHNA; CDR2 reads YNFKEQ. CDR3 in DNA: TGTGCCAGCAGCCAAGAAGCGGGAGAAGCATCCTACGAGCAGTACTTC. Translating it yields CASSQEAGEASYEQYF.

A few counts support this clone. This rearrangement joins TRBV13 to TRBJ1-2, with 8 positions matching TRBD1. The V gene's germline CDR1 is PRHDT and CDR2 FYEKMQ (reference sequence). The CDR3 is 16 residues long. Trimming at V came to 5 bases and at J to 4 bases, leaving 12 bases not matched to a gene. The CDR3 loop reads CASSLEGLDRVYGYTF. CDR3 nucleotide sequence: TGTGCCAGCAGCCTAGAGGGGTTGGACAGGGTCTATGGCTACACCTTC.

The J gene is TRBJ1-2, the V gene TRBV9, with TRBD1 as a possible D gene (5 bases). The V gene lost 7 bases and the J gene lost 0 bases, with 19 bases spanning the gap. CDR1 SGDLS and CDR2 YYNGEE come from the germline V gene. This CDR3 is 16 amino acids long. CDR3 protein: CASERLGGGTNYGYTF. In DNA form, the CDR3 reads TGTGCCAGCGAACGCCTCGGGGGAGGAACTAACTATGGCTACACCTTC.

The chain carries TRBV9 and TRBJ2-7; 9 nucleotides agree with TRBD2. CDR3 length equals 16 residues. The germline CDR1 and CDR2 sequences are SGDLS and YYNGEE. V lost 7 bases, J lost 2 bases, and 13 bases stayed unmatched. The CDR3 spells CASGPQREASPYEQYF. CDR3 nucleotide sequence: TGTGCCAGCGGCCCACAGCGGGAGGCCTCACCCTACGAGCAGTACTTC.

This clone was picked up one time. The genes are TRBV25-1 and TRBJ1-4; D call uncertain. The germline V gene encodes CDR1 MGHDK and CDR2 SYGVNS. The CDR3 length is 14 residues. The ends were cut back, 4 bases at V and 5 bases at J, with 11 bases in the middle. The CDR3 DNA reads TGTGCCAGCAGTGGGACGACAAGGAATGAAAAACTGTTTTTT. It encodes CASSGTTRNEKLFF.

The genes are TRBV30 and TRBJ2-3, with 9 bases fitting TRBD2. The V gene's germline CDR1 is GTSNPN and CDR2 SVGIG (reference sequence). The V gene end was trimmed by 0 bases and the J gene end by 7 bases; junction bases not matched to a gene: 8. The CDR3 sequence is 15 residues long. CDR3 amino acids: CAWSVQGLALNTQYF. Here the CDR3 DNA reads TGTGCCTGGAGTGTACAGGGACTAGCTTTGAATACGCAGTATTTT.

The V gene is TRBV5-5, the J gene TRBJ1-1; unclear D gene. Trimming cost V 0 bases and J 1 base, with 7 bases left between them. Germline assignment: CDR1 SGHKS and CDR2 YYEKEE (reference sequence). This CDR3 has 14 amino acids. DNA for the CDR3: TGTGCCAGCAGCTTGGCGGAGGGGAACACTGAAGCTTTCTTT. Its translation is CASSLAEGNTEAFF.

This sequence joins TRBV23-1 and TRBJ2-7; 11 bases agree with TRBD1. TRBV23-1 is filed as an ORF, its function uncertain. The CDR3 covers 17 residues. V lost 4 bases and J lost 0; bases outside the gene matches: 8. For the CDR3, the DNA is TGCGCCAGCAGTCGGCCCGAGGACAGGGGGCACTCCTACGAGCAGTACTTC. This translates into CASSRPEDRGHSYEQYF.

J is TRBJ2-1 and V is TRBV11-3, with 7 bases matching TRBD2. The CDR3 is 14 amino acids. From germline, CDR1 is SGHNT and CDR2 YENEEA. V lost 0 bases to trimming and J lost 9 bases; unmatched junction nucleotides: 5. The CDR3 nucleotides are TGTGCCAGCAGCTTAGAACTGGGGAGGGCTGAGCAGTTCTTC. It specifies CASSLELGRAEQFF. The full variable domain, its missing parts supplied by reference TRBV11-3 and TRBJ2-1, is EAGVVQSPRYKIIEKKQPVAFWCNPISGHNTLYWYLQNLGQGPELLIRYENEEAVDDSQLPKDRFSAERLKGVDSTLKIQPAELGDSAVYLCASSLELGRAEQFFGPGTRLTVL.